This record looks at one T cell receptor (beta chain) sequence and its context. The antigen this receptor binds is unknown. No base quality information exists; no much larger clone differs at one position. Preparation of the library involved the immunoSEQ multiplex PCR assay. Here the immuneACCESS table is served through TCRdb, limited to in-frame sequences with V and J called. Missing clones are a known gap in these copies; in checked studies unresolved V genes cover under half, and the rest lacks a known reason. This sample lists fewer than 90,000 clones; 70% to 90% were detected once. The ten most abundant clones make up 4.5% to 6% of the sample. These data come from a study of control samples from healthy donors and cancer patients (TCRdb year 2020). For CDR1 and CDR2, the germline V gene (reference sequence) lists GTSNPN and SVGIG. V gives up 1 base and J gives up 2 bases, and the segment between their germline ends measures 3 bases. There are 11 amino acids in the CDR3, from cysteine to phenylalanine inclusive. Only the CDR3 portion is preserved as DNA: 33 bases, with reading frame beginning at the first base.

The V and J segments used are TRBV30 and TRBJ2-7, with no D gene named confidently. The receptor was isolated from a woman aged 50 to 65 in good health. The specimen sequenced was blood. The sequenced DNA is TGTGCCTGGAGTGCCGCCTACGAGCAGTACTTC. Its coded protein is CAWSAAYEQYF.